This T cell receptor beta chain was profiled in a study of T cells in Graves' hyperthyroidism and ophthalmopathy (dated by TCRdb to between 2017 and 2020). Describing the broader study: Peripheral blood samples were taken at initial diagnosis, before any treatment was given. After sampling, hyperthyroidism patients received methimazole starting at 30 mg daily, and ophthalmopathy patients received high-dose intravenous methylprednisolone. Prospective prediction of ophthalmopathy was tested in an independent validation cohort of approximately 18 hyperthyroidism patients and around 16 patients who later progressed to ophthalmopathy. To identify TCR V-J signatures that set the groups apart, the researchers used a discovery cohort of more than 95 patients, made up of around 40 with Graves' ophthalmopathy and some 58 with stable Graves' hyperthyroidism. The roughly 90 discovery patients were divided at random into training and test sets in a 7:3 ratio. The paper reports TCR Vbeta CDR3 sequencing of over 120 peripheral blood samples: under 45 ophthalmopathy, approximately 74 hyperthyroidism and around 17 progressor patients. Thyroid tissue and blood T-cell repertoires from several Graves' hyperthyroidism patients were also compared in the study. The research as a whole found: In cross-validation, a model built on a 13 V-J signature told ophthalmopathy apart from stable hyperthyroidism with under 90% sensitivity and approximately 84% specificity, and in testing the same model reached 80%/75%. In validation, progression to ophthalmopathy was predicted by the model with around 71% sensitivity and around 76% specificity, a median of approximately 6.5 months before onset. Sample size was not statistically predetermined, and blinding of investigators to group allocation was not performed. Most expanded thyroid clonotypes (frequency above 0.001) were also found in blood, which suggests that blood repertoires may mirror thyroid immune responses.

The CDR3 has 16 amino acids, counting the end cysteine and phenylalanine. Just CDR3 DNA is preserved here, 48 bases in frame from base 1. V lost 3 bases and J lost 6 bases, and the count of bases not matched to a germline gene is 7. Sequences SGHTS (CDR1) and YDEGEE (CDR2) are obtained from the germline V gene. This clonotype showed up just a few times. This receptor's antigen is unknown. No quality values exist for individual bases; no much larger clone is one base distant. Ophthalmopathy patients had moderately to severely active disease, with a Clinical Activity Score of 3 or more, a NOSPECS grade of 4 or more, and a disease duration of less than 3 months. Patients with uncontrolled infections, other autoimmune diseases, pregnancy or lactation were excluded. Diagnoses were established on the basis of clinical symptoms, serum thyroxine and TRAb, thyroid ultrasound, and orbital computed tomography. PBMCs were isolated from 7.5 to 10 ml of fresh peripheral blood by Ficoll-Paque density gradient centrifugation. Total RNA was extracted with Trizol reagent, and quality was checked on an Agilent 2100 Bioanalyzer.

The TCR beta CDR3 regions were amplified from RNA transcripts. For the first round of RT-PCR on the TCR CDR3, the HTBI primer set was used together with the Qiagen OneStep RT-PCR kit. Libraries were constructed in a second round of multiplex PCR, after which size selection and purification were carried out. The libraries were sequenced on an Illumina HiSeq2000 using paired-end 100 bp reads. Processing in the source paper ran as follows. SOAPnuke was used to process the raw data, removing reads that contained adapters or uncalled bases, had a mean Phred below 15, or lacked an exact match to the constant primer or identifier. High-quality paired reads were merged using COPE v1.2.5, and each unique nucleotide sequence was defined as a clonotype. Clonotypes were aligned to IMGT TRBV, TRBD and TRBJ reference segments using MiTCR v1.1. Only V-J combinations with frequency above 0.0001, covering approximately 99% of repertoires, were analysed. The TCS score was defined as F50 (clonal expansion) divided by E x V (chaos), with BLOSUM62-based TCRdist calculated between CDR3 peptides within each V-J. Welch's t-statistics and random forest reduced around 510 V-J features to roughly 13, which were used in a naive Bayes classifier (R e1071). The raw public reads went through TCRdb reprocessing: fastp at Q25, MiXCR clone calling, in-frame beta chains kept. Each record represents a unique CDR3 protein, reported with the most common genes and DNA among its rows. The V and J calls were determined by TCRdb, not by the authors. Recorded for this sample are around 350,000 distinct CDR3 sequences; nearly 15% of them occurred a single time. Roughly 19% of the sample goes to the ten largest clones.

This clonotype was obtained from a woman in her sixties or seventies with Graves' ophthalmopathy. The specimen sequenced was blood. The rearranged chain carries TRBV5-8 and TRBJ1-6, with 9 central nucleotides matching TRBD1. Here is the DNA: TGTGCCAGCAGCTCCGGACAGGGGATACGTAATTCACCCCTCCACTTT. It translates as CASSSGQGIRNSPLHF.